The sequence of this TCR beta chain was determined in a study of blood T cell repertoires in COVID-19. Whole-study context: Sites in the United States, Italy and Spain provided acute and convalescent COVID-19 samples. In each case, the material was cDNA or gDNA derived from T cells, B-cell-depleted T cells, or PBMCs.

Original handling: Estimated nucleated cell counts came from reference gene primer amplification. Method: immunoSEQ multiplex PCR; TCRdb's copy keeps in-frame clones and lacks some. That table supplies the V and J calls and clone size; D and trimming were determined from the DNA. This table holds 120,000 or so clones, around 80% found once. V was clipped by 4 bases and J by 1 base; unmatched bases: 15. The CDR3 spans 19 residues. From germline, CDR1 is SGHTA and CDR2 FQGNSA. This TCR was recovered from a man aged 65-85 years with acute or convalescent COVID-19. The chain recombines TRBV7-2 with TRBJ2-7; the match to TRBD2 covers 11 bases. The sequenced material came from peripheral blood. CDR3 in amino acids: CASSSGGLAGTGRSYEQYF. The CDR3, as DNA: TGTGCCAGCAGCTCCGGCGGACTAGCGGGTACGGGTAGGTCCTACGAGCAGTACTTC.